The present T cell receptor (beta chain) was sequenced within a study of blood T cell repertoires in COVID-19. Study as a whole: Sources were T cells, B-cell-depleted T cells, or PBMCs; the material itself was cDNA or gDNA.

Study members were between about 18 and 95 years old and lived in over 20 US regions. CDR1 MGHRA and CDR2 YSYEKL come from the germline V gene. The V segment lost 3 bases and the J segment 9 bases; nucleotides outside the gene matches: 12. The CDR3 totals 16 residues. Per the original methods: Estimation of nucleated cell counts relied on the amplification of reference gene primers. Produced via immunoSEQ multiplex PCR; TCRdb's table is partial and in-frame only. V and J calls plus clone size are reproduced from that table; the DNA served to infer D and trimming. The sample contains approximately 250,000 clones, about 80% of which appear only once.

The sample comprised PBMCs or T cells enriched from blood (not recorded which). The receptor comes from a man between 25 and 39 years old with acute COVID-19. The V call is TRBV4-1, the J call TRBJ2-1, with TRBD2 matching 9 bases. CDR3 in DNA: TGCGCCAGCAGCCATGTACTAGCGGGCCGGGCGGGTGAGCAGTTCTTC. Protein sequence: CASSHVLAGRAGEQFF.